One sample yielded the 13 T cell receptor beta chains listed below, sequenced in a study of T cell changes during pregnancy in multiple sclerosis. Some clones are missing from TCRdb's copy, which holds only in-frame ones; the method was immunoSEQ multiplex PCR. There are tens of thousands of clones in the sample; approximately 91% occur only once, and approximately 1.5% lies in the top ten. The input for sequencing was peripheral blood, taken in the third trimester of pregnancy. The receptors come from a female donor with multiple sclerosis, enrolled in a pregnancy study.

CDR3 residues: CASSFLLGLEQFF. The CDR3 bases are TGTGCCAGCAGTTTCCTACTAGGTCTAGAGCAGTTCTTC. The chain links TRBV27 to TRBJ2-1; D might be TRBD2 (5 bases). CDR3 size: 13 residues. The germline V and J ends were trimmed by 3 bases and 10 bases, with 13 bases remaining between them. CDR1 and CDR2 (germline): MNHEY, SMNVEV (reference sequence).

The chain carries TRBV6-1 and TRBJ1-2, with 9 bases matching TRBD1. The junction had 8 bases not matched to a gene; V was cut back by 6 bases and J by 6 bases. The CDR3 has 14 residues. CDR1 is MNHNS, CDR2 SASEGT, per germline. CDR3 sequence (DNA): TGTGCCAGCAGCCTCGGACAGGGGAGAGATGGCTACACCTTC. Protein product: CASSLGQGRDGYTF.

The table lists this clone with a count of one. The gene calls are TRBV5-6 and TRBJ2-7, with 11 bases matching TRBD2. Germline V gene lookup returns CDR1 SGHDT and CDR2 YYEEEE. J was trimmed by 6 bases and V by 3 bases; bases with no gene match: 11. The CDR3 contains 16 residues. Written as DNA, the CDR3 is TGTGCCAGCAGCTCGTTAGCGGGGGGGCCCCCCCTCGAGCAGTACTTC. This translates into CASSSLAGGPPLEQYF.

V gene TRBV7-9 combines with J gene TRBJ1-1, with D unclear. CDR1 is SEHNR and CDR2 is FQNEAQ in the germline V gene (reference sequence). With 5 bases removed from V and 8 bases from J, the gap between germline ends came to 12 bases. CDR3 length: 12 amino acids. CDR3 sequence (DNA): TGTGCCAGCAGCCTTTACACCACAGAAGCTTTCTTT. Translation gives CASSLYTTEAFF.

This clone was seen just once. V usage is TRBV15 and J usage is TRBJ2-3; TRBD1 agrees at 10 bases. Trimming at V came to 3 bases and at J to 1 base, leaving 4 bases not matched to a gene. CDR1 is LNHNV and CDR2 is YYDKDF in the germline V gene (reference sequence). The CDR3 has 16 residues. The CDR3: CATSSPGTGGTDTQYF. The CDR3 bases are TGTGCCACCAGCAGTCCCGGGACAGGGGGCACAGATACGCAGTATTTT.

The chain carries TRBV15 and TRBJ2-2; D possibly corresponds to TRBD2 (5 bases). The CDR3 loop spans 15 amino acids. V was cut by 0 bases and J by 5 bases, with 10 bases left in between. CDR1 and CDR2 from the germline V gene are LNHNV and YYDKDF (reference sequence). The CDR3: CATSRDEGWTGELFF. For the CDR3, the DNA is TGTGCCACCAGCAGAGATGAGGGTTGGACCGGGGAGCTGTTTTTT.

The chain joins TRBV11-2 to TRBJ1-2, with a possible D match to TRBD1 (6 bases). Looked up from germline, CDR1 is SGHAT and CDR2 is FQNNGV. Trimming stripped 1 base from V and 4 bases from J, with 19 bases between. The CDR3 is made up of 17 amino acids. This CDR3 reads CASSLGGGARSAYGYTF. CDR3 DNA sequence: TGTGCCAGCAGCTTAGGTGGGGGCGCCAGGTCAGCCTATGGCTACACCTTC.

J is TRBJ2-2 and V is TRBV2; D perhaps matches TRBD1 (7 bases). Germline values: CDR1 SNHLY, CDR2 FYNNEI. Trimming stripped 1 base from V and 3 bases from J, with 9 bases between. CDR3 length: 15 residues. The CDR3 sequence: CASSEGRGDTGELFF. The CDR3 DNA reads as TGTGCCAGCAGTGAAGGCAGGGGGGACACCGGGGAGCTGTTTTTT. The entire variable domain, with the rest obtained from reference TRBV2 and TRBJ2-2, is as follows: EPEVTQTPSHQVTQMGQEVILRCVPISNHLYFYWYRQILGQKVEFLVSFYNNEISEKSEIFDDQFSVERPDGSNFTLKIRSTKLEDSAMYFCASSEGRGDTGELFFGEGSRLTVL.

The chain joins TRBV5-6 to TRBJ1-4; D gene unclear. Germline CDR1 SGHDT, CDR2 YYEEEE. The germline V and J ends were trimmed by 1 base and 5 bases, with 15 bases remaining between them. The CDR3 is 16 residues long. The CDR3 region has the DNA TGTGCCAGCAGCTTGCCGCGGGGAGGTAAGAATGAAAAACTGTTTTTT. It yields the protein CASSLPRGGKNEKLFF.

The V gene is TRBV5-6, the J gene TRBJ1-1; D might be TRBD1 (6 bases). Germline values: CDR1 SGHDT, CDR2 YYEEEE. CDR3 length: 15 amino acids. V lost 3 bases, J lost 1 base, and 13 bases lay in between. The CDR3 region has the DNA TGTGCCAGCAGCTCCGCCGCGACAGGGAACACTGAAGCTTTCTTT. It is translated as CASSSAATGNTEAFF.

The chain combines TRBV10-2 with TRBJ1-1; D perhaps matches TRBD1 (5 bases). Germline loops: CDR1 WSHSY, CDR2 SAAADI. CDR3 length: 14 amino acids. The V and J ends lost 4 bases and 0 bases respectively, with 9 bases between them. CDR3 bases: TGCGCCAGCAGTGGAGGGACTGTGAACACTGAAGCTTTCTTT. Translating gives CASSGGTVNTEAFF.

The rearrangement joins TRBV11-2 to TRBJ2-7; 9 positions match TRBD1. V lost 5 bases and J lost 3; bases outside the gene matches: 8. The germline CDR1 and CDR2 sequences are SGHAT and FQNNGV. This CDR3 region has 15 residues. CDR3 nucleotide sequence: TGTGCCAGCAGCGCGGATCGGGACAGGGTCTACGAGCAGTACTTC. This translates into CASSADRDRVYEQYF.

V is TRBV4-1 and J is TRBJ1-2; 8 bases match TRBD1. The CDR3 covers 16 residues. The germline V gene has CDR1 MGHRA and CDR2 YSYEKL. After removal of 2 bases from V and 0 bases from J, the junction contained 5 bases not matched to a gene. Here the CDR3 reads CASSQSNRGANYGYTF. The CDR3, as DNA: TGCGCCAGCAGCCAAAGTAACAGGGGGGCTAACTATGGCTACACCTTC.